This T cell receptor (beta chain) was identified in a study of a mutant IDH1 vaccine in newly diagnosed glioma. Whole-study context: Among treated patients, about 60% were male and about 38% female, and mean age was around 40 years. Patients' prior therapy spanned radiotherapy, temozolomide, or both; most underwent both. Overall study results and limits: Among top peripheral T cell clonotypes, changes seemed unrelated to pseudoprogression.

Concerning this clone: What it binds is not known.

Time point in this sample: baseline, week 1 (first vaccination visit). Treatment described: pre-vaccination baseline after standard-of-care therapy. Germline V gives CDR1 SNHLY, CDR2 FYNNEI. The V end was cut by 1 base, the J end by 1 base, with 13 bases between. CDR3 length: 16 amino acids. Assay: immunoSEQ multiplex PCR; the TCRdb copy retains only in-frame clones and omits some. Here the sample spans about 67,000 clones, around 82% being singletons. This receptor was obtained from a woman between 18 and 29 years old with glioma. Some clones in this sample may be carry-over from other donors' samples. The chain carries TRBV2 and TRBJ1-1, with D possibly TRBD1 on 6 matching bases. Here the sequenced sample was peripheral blood mononuclear cells (PBMCs), taken from a glioma patient treated with radiotherapy, temozolomide or both. The CDR3 bases are TGTGCCAGCAGTGAAGGGGGACACCCTGCGAACACTGAAGCTTTCTTT. It translates to CASSEGGHPANTEAFF.